Here is one T cell receptor (beta chain) with its context. The antigen is not known. TCRdb fed the reads into MiXCR, producing one record per CDR3 protein. The sample consists of 110,000 or so distinct CDR3 sequences, about 30% of them appearing once. These data originate in a study of T cell repertoires in cytomegalovirus infection. Study information: Public TCR beta signatures provided an indication of both CMV infection and a matching HLA type. Notes on the study in general: People with CMV and the relevant HLA were identified by cumulative public TCR beta family frequency.

This material consisted of CD8+ T cells from cultured PBMCs, taken from culture after CMV antigen stimulation. The TCR originated in a human donor in good health (CMV status not recorded). Some clones in this sample may be carry-over from other donors' samples.

The CDR3 DNA reads as TGTGCCAGTAGTATAGATGGCGGGGGCCTCCAAGAGACCCAGTACTTC. Translation gives CASSIDGGGLQETQYF. The chain employs TRBV19 and TRBJ2-5; D possibly corresponds to TRBD2 (7 bases). CDR3 length equals 16 residues. The germline gives CDR1 LNHDA, CDR2 SQIVND (reference sequence). Trimming shortened V by 0 bases and J by 1 base, and 12 bases separated the two germline ends.